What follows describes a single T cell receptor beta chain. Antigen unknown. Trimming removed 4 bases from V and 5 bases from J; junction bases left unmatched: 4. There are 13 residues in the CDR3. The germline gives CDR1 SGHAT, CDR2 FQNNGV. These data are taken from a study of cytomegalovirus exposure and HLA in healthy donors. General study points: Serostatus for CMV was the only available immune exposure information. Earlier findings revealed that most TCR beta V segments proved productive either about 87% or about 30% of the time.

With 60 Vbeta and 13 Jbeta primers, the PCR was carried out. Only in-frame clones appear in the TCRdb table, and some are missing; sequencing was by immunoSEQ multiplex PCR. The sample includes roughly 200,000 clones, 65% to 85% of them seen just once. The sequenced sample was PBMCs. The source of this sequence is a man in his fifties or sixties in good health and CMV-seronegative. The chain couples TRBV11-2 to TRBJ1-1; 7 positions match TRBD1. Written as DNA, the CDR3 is TGTGCCAGCAGCTCTACGACAGGGACTGAAGCTTTCTTT. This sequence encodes CASSSTTGTEAFF.